A selection of T cell receptor beta chains follows, all from one sample in a study of response to subunit inactivated influenza vaccine. TCRdb re-called the RT-PCR reads through MiXCR, storing one row per CDR3 protein. The sample contains about 780,000 distinct CDR3 sequences, approximately 17% of which appear only once. This specimen consisted of PBMCs from blood, obtained approximately 5 days after vaccination. These receptor sequences come from a man aged 50 to 60 who received an inactivated influenza vaccine. Each CDR3 is given with its conserved first and last residue. Fields, in order: clone size, V gene, D gene, J gene, CDR3 protein, CDR3 DNA. The D gene is left open where the match is weak. Some rows have no size entry. The others give once, few or many, or a class for an expanded clone.

clone size: -
V gene: TRBV20-1
D gene: -
J gene: TRBJ2-2
CDR3 protein: CSARMGATGELFF
CDR3 DNA: TGCAGTGCTAGGATGGGGGCGACCGGGGAGCTGTTTTTT

clone size: -
V gene: TRBV7-8
D gene: TRBD1
J gene: TRBJ2-7
CDR3 protein: CASRPRQGEQYF
CDR3 DNA: TGTGCCAGCAGGCCCAGACAGGGGGAGCAGTACTTC

clone size: -
V gene: TRBV2
D gene: TRBD2
J gene: TRBJ2-1
CDR3 protein: CASSESAGVKSYNEQFF
CDR3 DNA: TGTGCCAGCAGTGAATCAGCGGGAGTAAAATCCTACAATGAGCAGTTCTTC

clone size: few
V gene: TRBV11-2
D gene: -
J gene: TRBJ1-4
CDR3 protein: CASSLRSGRSEKLFF
CDR3 DNA: TGTGCCAGCAGCTTGAGGTCTGGACGAAGTGAAAAACTGTTTTTT

clone size: -
V gene: TRBV2
D gene: TRBD2
J gene: TRBJ2-7
CDR3 protein: CVSSEGSGGPSFYEQYF
CDR3 DNA: TGTGTCAGCAGTGAGGGTAGCGGGGGTCCCTCCTTCTACGAGCAGTACTTC

clone size: -
V gene: TRBV2
D gene: TRBD1
J gene: TRBJ2-7
CDR3 protein: CASRRDRDHEQYF
CDR3 DNA: TGTGCCAGCAGGCGGGACAGGGACCACGAGCAGTACTTC

clone size: many
V gene: TRBV4-3
D gene: TRBD1
J gene: TRBJ2-2
CDR3 protein: CASSRDRGIGGELFF
CDR3 DNA: TGCGCCAGCAGCCGGGACAGGGGTATTGGCGGGGAGCTGTTTTTT

clone size: few
V gene: TRBV12-3/TRBV12-4
D gene: TRBD1
J gene: TRBJ2-1
CDR3 protein: CASRMTGDGRSEQFF
CDR3 DNA: TGTGCCAGCCGTATGACAGGGGACGGTAGAAGTGAGCAGTTCTTC

clone size: few
V gene: TRBV9
D gene: TRBD2
J gene: TRBJ2-1
CDR3 protein: CASSGQTSGRAYNEQFF
CDR3 DNA: TGTGCCAGCAGCGGACAGACTAGCGGGAGGGCTTACAATGAGCAGTTCTTC

clone size: -
V gene: TRBV14
D gene: TRBD1
J gene: TRBJ2-7
CDR3 protein: CASSQDPGTGNYEQYF
CDR3 DNA: TGTGCCAGCAGCCAAGACCCCGGGACAGGGAATTACGAGCAGTACTTC

clone size: few
V gene: TRBV12-3/TRBV12-4
D gene: -
J gene: TRBJ2-7
CDR3 protein: CASSFWYSKESYEQYF
CDR3 DNA: TGTGCCAGCAGTTTTTGGTATAGCAAGGAGTCCTACGAGCAGTACTTC

clone size: -
V gene: TRBV24-1
D gene: -
J gene: TRBJ1-1
CDR3 protein: CATSENGRSTEAFF
CDR3 DNA: TGTGCCACCAGTGAGAACGGACGGAGTACTGAAGCTTTCTTT

clone size: -
V gene: TRBV15
D gene: -
J gene: TRBJ2-3
CDR3 protein: CATSSAFDTQYF
CDR3 DNA: TGTGCCACCAGCAGTGCGTTTGATACGCAGTATTTT

clone size: few
V gene: TRBV7-2
D gene: -
J gene: TRBJ1-2
CDR3 protein: CASSLQQGANYGYTF
CDR3 DNA: TGTGCCAGCAGCTTACAACAAGGGGCTAACTATGGCTACACCTTC

clone size: few
V gene: TRBV20-1
D gene: TRBD1
J gene: TRBJ2-7
CDR3 protein: CSARGGQRLSYEQYF
CDR3 DNA: TGCAGTGCTAGAGGGGGACAGCGACTATCCTACGAGCAGTACTTC

clone size: -
V gene: TRBV10-3
D gene: TRBD1
J gene: TRBJ1-2
CDR3 protein: CATIPGTEYGYTF
CDR3 DNA: TGTGCCACCATCCCCGGGACAGAGTATGGCTACACCTTC

clone size: many
V gene: TRBV29-1
D gene: TRBD1
J gene: TRBJ2-4
CDR3 protein: CSVLGVQGVDKNIQYF
CDR3 DNA: TGCAGCGTGCTCGGTGTACAGGGGGTGGACAAAAACATTCAGTACTTC

clone size: -
V gene: TRBV28
D gene: -
J gene: TRBJ2-4
CDR3 protein: CASSRTVLAKNIQYF
CDR3 DNA: TGTGCCAGCAGTCGGACGGTACTAGCCAAAAACATTCAGTACTTC

clone size: -
V gene: TRBV10-3
D gene: -
J gene: TRBJ2-5
CDR3 protein: CAIRGVVQETQYF
CDR3 DNA: TGTGCCATCAGGGGGGTGGTGCAGGAGACCCAGTACTTC

clone size: -
V gene: TRBV4-1
D gene: TRBD1
J gene: TRBJ2-7
CDR3 protein: CASSSRTGPYEQYF
CDR3 DNA: TGCGCCAGCAGCTCCAGGACAGGGCCCTACGAGCAGTACTTC

clone size: -
V gene: TRBV4-3
D gene: -
J gene: TRBJ2-1
CDR3 protein: CASSQALTFNEQFF
CDR3 DNA: TGCGCCAGCAGCCAAGCATTGACCTTCAATGAGCAGTTCTTC

clone size: few
V gene: TRBV20-1
D gene: -
J gene: TRBJ2-7
CDR3 protein: CSARLDRDSYEQYF
CDR3 DNA: TGCAGTGCTAGACTAGACAGAGACTCCTACGAGCAGTACTTC

clone size: -
V gene: TRBV20-1
D gene: TRBD2
J gene: TRBJ2-5
CDR3 protein: CSARDGSSGSGETQYF
CDR3 DNA: TGCAGTGCTAGAGATGGATCTAGCGGGAGTGGAGAGACCCAGTACTTC

clone size: -
V gene: TRBV18
D gene: -
J gene: TRBJ1-3
CDR3 protein: CASADSRDTIYF
CDR3 DNA: TGTGCCAGCGCAGACAGCCGTGACACCATATATTTT

clone size: -
V gene: TRBV5-1
D gene: -
J gene: TRBJ2-5
CDR3 protein: CASSPATGQETQYF
CDR3 DNA: TGCGCCAGCTCCCCCGCGACAGGCCAAGAGACCCAGTACTTC

clone size: -
V gene: TRBV11-2
D gene: TRBD2
J gene: TRBJ2-1
CDR3 protein: CASSSWTSGAEQFF
CDR3 DNA: TGTGCCAGCAGTTCCTGGACTAGCGGGGCTGAGCAGTTCTTC

clone size: -
V gene: TRBV10-3
D gene: -
J gene: TRBJ2-1
CDR3 protein: CAITLSPNNEQFF
CDR3 DNA: TGTGCCATCACCCTAAGTCCCAACAATGAGCAGTTCTTC

clone size: few
V gene: TRBV7-2
D gene: -
J gene: TRBJ1-6
CDR3 protein: CASSSEYSPLHF
CDR3 DNA: TGTGCCAGCAGCTCTGAATATTCACCCCTCCACTTT

clone size: many
V gene: TRBV20-1
D gene: -
J gene: TRBJ1-5
CDR3 protein: CSARDPGREGNQPQHF
CDR3 DNA: TGCAGTGCTAGAGATCCGGGGCGCGAGGGCAATCAGCCCCAGCATTTT

clone size: many
V gene: TRBV20-1
D gene: -
J gene: TRBJ1-1
CDR3 protein: CSARSRTGSPEAFF
CDR3 DNA: TGCAGTGCTAGGTCCCGAACAGGGAGCCCTGAAGCTTTCTTT

clone size: -
V gene: TRBV7-2
D gene: -
J gene: TRBJ2-7
CDR3 protein: CASSVGVSRGQYF
CDR3 DNA: TGTGCCAGCAGCGTCGGGGTCTCGCGCGGGCAGTACTTC

clone size: few
V gene: TRBV7-8
D gene: -
J gene: TRBJ2-5
CDR3 protein: CASSLLGTHQETQYF
CDR3 DNA: TGTGCCAGCAGCTTACTAGGAACTCATCAAGAGACCCAGTACTTC

clone size: -
V gene: TRBV20-1
D gene: -
J gene: TRBJ2-2
CDR3 protein: CSARDHRGATGELFF
CDR3 DNA: TGCAGTGCTAGAGACCACCGGGGGGCCACCGGGGAGCTGTTTTTT

clone size: -
V gene: TRBV29-1
D gene: TRBD1
J gene: TRBJ2-3
CDR3 protein: CSVVRDRASDTQYF
CDR3 DNA: TGCAGCGTTGTCAGGGACAGGGCTTCAGATACGCAGTATTTT

clone size: -
V gene: TRBV7-6
D gene: TRBD2
J gene: TRBJ2-7
CDR3 protein: CASSLEGGRGYEQYF
CDR3 DNA: TGTGCCAGCAGCTTAGAAGGCGGGAGGGGATACGAGCAGTACTTC

clone size: -
V gene: TRBV12-3/TRBV12-4
D gene: TRBD2
J gene: TRBJ2-1
CDR3 protein: CASSFLGSKAGGYNEQFF
CDR3 DNA: TGTGCCAGCAGTTTTCTCGGGAGTAAGGCGGGAGGCTACAATGAGCAGTTCTTC

clone size: -
V gene: TRBV2
D gene: -
J gene: TRBJ2-5
CDR3 protein: CASDRLGETQYF
CDR3 DNA: TGTGCCAGCGACCGCTTGGGAGAGACCCAGTACTTC

clone size: many
V gene: TRBV29-1
D gene: TRBD2
J gene: TRBJ2-3
CDR3 protein: CSVGSSLLAGEASTDTQYF
CDR3 DNA: TGCAGCGTTGGTAGCTCTCTACTAGCGGGAGAGGCGAGCACAGATACGCAGTATTTT

clone size: few
V gene: TRBV15
D gene: TRBD2
J gene: TRBJ2-5
CDR3 protein: CATSRDRSGRAHGDSQETQYF
CDR3 DNA: TGTGCCACCAGCAGAGATCGCAGCGGGAGGGCACACGGGGATAGCCAAGAGACCCAGTACTTC

clone size: few
V gene: TRBV12-3/TRBV12-4
D gene: -
J gene: TRBJ2-7
CDR3 protein: CASSLRARYEQYF
CDR3 DNA: TGTGCCAGCAGTTTGAGGGCCCGGTACGAGCAGTACTTC

clone size: -
V gene: TRBV12-3/TRBV12-4
D gene: -
J gene: TRBJ1-2
CDR3 protein: CASSLTTAYGYTF
CDR3 DNA: TGTGCCAGCAGTTTAACGACAGCCTATGGCTACACCTTC

clone size: -
V gene: TRBV20-1
D gene: TRBD1
J gene: TRBJ1-2
CDR3 protein: CSARAGTGKDGYTF
CDR3 DNA: TGCAGTGCTAGAGCCGGGACAGGGAAAGATGGCTACACCTTC

clone size: -
V gene: TRBV9
D gene: TRBD1
J gene: TRBJ2-4
CDR3 protein: CASSEGQGAKNIQYF
CDR3 DNA: TGTGCCAGCAGCGAAGGACAGGGGGCCAAAAACATTCAGTACTTC

clone size: -
V gene: TRBV12-3/TRBV12-4
D gene: TRBD2
J gene: TRBJ2-1
CDR3 protein: CASSPGAGVYNEQFF
CDR3 DNA: TGTGCCAGCAGTCCTGGCGCGGGGGTCTACAATGAGCAGTTCTTC

clone size: many
V gene: TRBV3-1
D gene: TRBD2
J gene: TRBJ2-7
CDR3 protein: CASSQGEGTYEQYF
CDR3 DNA: TGTGCCAGCAGCCAAGGGGAGGGCACCTACGAGCAGTACTTC

clone size: many
V gene: TRBV3-1
D gene: -
J gene: TRBJ1-6
CDR3 protein: CASSQGLNSPLHF
CDR3 DNA: TGTGCCAGCAGCCAAGGGCTGAATTCACCCCTCCACTTT

clone size: many
V gene: TRBV7-6
D gene: -
J gene: TRBJ2-1
CDR3 protein: CASSLDTNNEQFF
CDR3 DNA: TGTGCCAGCAGCTTGGACACGAACAATGAGCAGTTCTTC

clone size: -
V gene: TRBV6-2/TRBV6-3
D gene: -
J gene: TRBJ2-5
CDR3 protein: CASSYRDNEETQYF
CDR3 DNA: TGTGCCAGCAGTTACCGGGACAATGAAGAGACCCAGTACTTC

clone size: -
V gene: TRBV3-1
D gene: -
J gene: TRBJ2-2
CDR3 protein: CASSQDPPGVGRLTGELFF
CDR3 DNA: TGTGCCAGCAGCCAAGATCCCCCTGGTGTAGGAAGACTCACCGGGGAGCTGTTTTTT

clone size: many
V gene: TRBV20-1
D gene: TRBD1
J gene: TRBJ1-1
CDR3 protein: CSASDRAVAEAFF
CDR3 DNA: TGCAGTGCTAGCGACAGGGCAGTCGCTGAAGCTTTCTTT

clone size: -
V gene: TRBV6-1
D gene: -
J gene: TRBJ1-5
CDR3 protein: CASRKNQAGDQPQHF
CDR3 DNA: TGTGCCAGCAGGAAGAACCAAGCGGGAGATCAGCCCCAGCATTTT

clone size: -
V gene: TRBV7-9
D gene: -
J gene: TRBJ2-5
CDR3 protein: CASSPIREGQETQYF
CDR3 DNA: TGTGCCAGCAGCCCGATACGAGAGGGCCAAGAGACCCAGTACTTC